The 15 T cell receptor beta chains presented below share a single source sample, sequenced in a study of T cell responses to AZD1222 COVID-19 vaccine. This table comes from immunoSEQ multiplex PCR, and its TCRdb copy is limited to in-frame clones, with some not included. The sample has about 84,000 clones; roughly 86% are singletons. Sequencing used peripheral blood, obtained 28 days after the second AZD1222 dose. These receptors came from an adult who received the AZD1222 COVID-19 vaccine.

This chain links TRBV5-1 with TRBJ1-2; weak D call: TRBD1 (5 bases). In germline, CDR1 is SGHRS, CDR2 YFSETQ. The CDR3 length is 16 residues. V was shortened by 7 bases and J by 7 bases, with 26 bases between the two germline ends. The CDR3 DNA follows: TGCGCCAGCTTTCTCCTCCCAGGGCTGGAACTAGGTGGCTACACCTTC. Residues: CASFLLPGLELGGYTF. The full variable domain, with the rest looked up from reference TRBV5-1 and TRBJ1-2, is KAGVTQTPRYLIKTRGQQVTLSCSPISGHRSVSWYQQTPGQGLQFLFEYFSETQRNKGNFPGRFSGRQFSNSRSEMNVSTLELGDSALYLCASFLLPGLELGGYTFGSGTRLTVV.

The chain is built from TRBV18 and TRBJ2-2; 12 nucleotides agree with TRBD1. V trimming: 3 bases; J trimming: 10 bases; junction bases outside the gene matches: 6. This CDR3 is built from 15 residues. Germline CDR1 KGHSH, CDR2 LQKENI. The CDR3: CASSPSGTGGAELFF. DNA for the CDR3: TGTGCCAGCTCACCCTCCGGGACAGGGGGCGCGGAGCTGTTTTTT.

The chain is built from TRBV6-5 and TRBJ1-5, with D unclear. The CDR3 covers 15 residues. The ends were cut back, 0 bases at V and 3 bases at J, with 9 bases in the middle. Germline values: CDR1 MNHEY, CDR2 SVGAGI. In DNA form, the CDR3 reads TGTGCCAGCAGTTACTCCGGGTCCCCCAATCAGCCCCAGCATTTT. This sequence encodes CASSYSGSPNQPQHF.

The chain joins TRBV4-1 to TRBJ2-4, with D tentatively TRBD1 (5 bases). The CDR3 is made up of 16 amino acids. The germline CDR1 and CDR2 sequences are MGHRA and YSYEKL. The germline V and J ends were trimmed by 1 base and 1 base, with 11 bases remaining between them. CDR3 DNA: TGCGCCAGCAGCCAAGTTGGGGCACCTGCCAAAAACATTCAGTACTTC. It codes for CASSQVGAPAKNIQYF.

This clone has a single count. The chain couples TRBV28 to TRBJ2-1; 8 nucleotides align to TRBD1. The V gene's germline CDR1 is MDHEN and CDR2 SYDVKM. V dropped 10 bases and J dropped 7; count of bases not matched to a gene: 12. The CDR3 is made up of 14 amino acids. CDR3 in amino acids: CATDTGQGTNEQFF. For the CDR3, the DNA is TGTGCCACCGACACAGGACAGGGTACGAATGAGCAGTTCTTC.

This clone has only one observation. The J gene is TRBJ1-1, the V gene TRBV5-1, with D perhaps TRBD1 (5 bases). The CDR3 covers 14 residues. Germline V gives CDR1 SGHRS, CDR2 YFSETQ. V was shortened by 4 bases and J by 4 bases, with 14 bases between the two germline ends. The CDR3 here is CASSPSRGTTEAFF. DNA for the CDR3: TGCGCCAGCAGCCCCTCAAGGGGTACCACTGAAGCTTTCTTT. Drawing the rest from reference TRBV5-1 and TRBJ1-1, the complete variable domain is KAGVTQTPRYLIKTRGQQVTLSCSPISGHRSVSWYQQTPGQGLQFLFEYFSETQRNKGNFPGRFSGRQFSNSRSEMNVSTLELGDSALYLCASSPSRGTTEAFFGQGTRLTVV.

The chain combines TRBV5-8 with TRBJ2-1; D gene ambiguous. The CDR3 runs 11 residues. Trimming removed 3 bases from V and 4 bases from J, with 2 bases in between. The germline V gene encodes CDR1 SGHTS and CDR2 YDEGEE. The DNA for the CDR3 is TGTGCCAGCAGCTCGTACAATGAGCAGTTCTTC. Translated, it gives CASSSYNEQFF. The full variable domain, its missing parts supplied by reference TRBV5-8 and TRBJ2-1, is EAGVTQSPTHLIKTRGQQATLRCSPISGHTSVYWYQQALGLGLQFLLWYDEGEERNRGNFPPRFSGRQFPNYSSELNVNALELEDSALYLCASSSYNEQFFGPGTRLTVL.

This clone has only one observation. The rearrangement uses TRBV2 and TRBJ2-2; the D is unclear. This CDR3 is built from 14 residues. The germline V gene has CDR1 SNHLY and CDR2 FYNNEI. The V end lost 3 bases, the J end lost 1 base, and 6 bases lay between the germline ends. The CDR3 reads CASSDRRNTGELFF. The CDR3 DNA sequence: TGTGCCAGCAGTGACCGAAGGAACACCGGGGAGCTGTTTTTT.

V and J are TRBV30 and TRBJ1-1; D unclear. Trimming removed 2 bases from V and 0 bases from J, with 16 bases in between. CDR3 length: 16 amino acids. CDR1 GTSNPN and CDR2 SVGIG come from the germline V gene (reference sequence). The CDR3 coding sequence is TGTGCCTGGAGTCCATCCCGGACGCTCATGAACACTGAAGCTTTCTTT. Amino acid sequence: CAWSPSRTLMNTEAFF.

The rearrangement uses TRBV14 and TRBJ2-1; D is ambiguous. Trimming took 3 bases from V and 10 from J, leaving 19 bases between them. The germline CDR1 and CDR2 sequences are SGHDN and FVKESK. The CDR3 runs 15 residues. The CDR3 DNA is TGTGCCAGCAGCCAGGGATCCATGGGGTCGTTGGAGCAGTTCTTC. Protein: CASSQGSMGSLEQFF.

CDR3 DNA: TGTGCCAGCAGCTTAGGGCAAGGGCCACGGCAGCCCCAGCATTTT. Its translation: CASSLGQGPRQPQHF. This chain joins TRBV7-2 and TRBJ1-5; D uncertain. There are 15 residues in the CDR3. Trimming took 1 base from V and 7 from J, leaving 14 bases between them. The V gene's germline CDR1 is SGHTA and CDR2 FQGNSA.

DNA for the CDR3: TGTGCCAGCAGCTCGGGACAAGGGTCCTTCTATGGCTACACCTTC. Its translation: CASSSGQGSFYGYTF. The V and J genes are TRBV7-9 and TRBJ1-2; weak D call: TRBD1 (6 bases). V was cut by 4 bases and J by 4 bases, with 16 bases left in between. CDR1 is SEHNR and CDR2 is FQNEAQ in the germline V gene (reference sequence). The CDR3 runs to 15 residues.

A single count supports this clone. The chain uses TRBV7-8 and TRBJ1-5; 7 nucleotides align to TRBD1. CDR1 SGHVS and CDR2 FQNEAQ come from the germline V gene. V trimming: 6 bases; J trimming: 4 bases; junction bases outside the gene matches: 6. This CDR3 has 14 amino acids. In nucleotides, the CDR3 is TGTGCCAGCAGTCAGGACAGGCTGAATCAGCCCCAGCATTTT. Translation gives CASSQDRLNQPQHF. Drawing the rest from reference TRBV7-8 and TRBJ1-5, the complete variable domain is GAGVSQSPRYKVAKRGQDVALRCDPISGHVSLFWYQQALGQGPEFLTYFQNEAQLDKSGLPSDRFFAERPEGSVSTLKIQRTQQEDSAVYLCASSQDRLNQPQHFGDGTRLSIL.

The V gene is TRBV20-1, the J gene TRBJ1-2; no definite D call. Germline CDR1 and CDR2: DFQATT and SNEGSKA (reference sequence). The CDR3 sequence is 10 residues long. The V end was cut by 0 bases, the J end by 8 bases, with 4 bases between. The CDR3: CSAREGGYTF. For the CDR3, the DNA is TGCAGTGCTAGAGAGGGGGGCTACACCTTC.

The chain carries TRBV18 and TRBJ2-3, with TRBD1 as a possible D gene (6 bases). CDR1 and CDR2 from the germline V gene are KGHSH and LQKENI. The CDR3 has 15 residues. V was shortened by 8 bases and J by 1 base, with 16 bases between the two germline ends. CDR3 region: CASAMPTGRTDTQYF. The DNA for the CDR3 is TGTGCCAGCGCCATGCCGACAGGCCGCACAGATACGCAGTATTTT.